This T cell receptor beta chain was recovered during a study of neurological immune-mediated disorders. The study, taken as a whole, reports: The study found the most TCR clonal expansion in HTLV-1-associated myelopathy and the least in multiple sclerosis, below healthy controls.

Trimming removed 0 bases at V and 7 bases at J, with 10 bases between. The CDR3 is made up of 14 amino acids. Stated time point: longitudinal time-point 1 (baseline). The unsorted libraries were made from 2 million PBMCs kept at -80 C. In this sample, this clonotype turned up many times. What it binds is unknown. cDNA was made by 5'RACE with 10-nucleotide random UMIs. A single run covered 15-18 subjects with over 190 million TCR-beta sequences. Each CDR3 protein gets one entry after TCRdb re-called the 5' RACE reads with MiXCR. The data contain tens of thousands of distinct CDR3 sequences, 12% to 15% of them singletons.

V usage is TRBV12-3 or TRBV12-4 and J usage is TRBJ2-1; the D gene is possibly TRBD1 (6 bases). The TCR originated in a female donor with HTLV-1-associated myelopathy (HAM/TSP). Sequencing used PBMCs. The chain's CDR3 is CASSLASGVNEQFF. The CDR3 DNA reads TGTGCCAGCAGTTTAGCGTCAGGGGTTAATGAGCAGTTCTTC.